This T cell receptor (beta chain) was sequenced during a study of T-cell memory formation after mild COVID-19. On the study more broadly: Largely donor-specific TCR clusters were found.

Overall study findings and caveats: Shrinking CD4+ clones resided mostly in CM and EM, and CD8+ ones in EMRA.

This clonotype was found a few times. No antigen is known for it. After 5'RACE with constant-segment primers, TCR alpha and TCR beta cDNA libraries carrying sample barcodes and UMIs were obtained. One entry per CDR3 protein results from TCRdb running MiXCR on the 5' RACE reads. The table lists some 250,000 distinct CDR3 sequences, approximately 9% of them singletons. This receptor was identified in a man in his late teens or twenties who had mild COVID-19 (a few samples of this study predate the infection). Cell type and time point are not known. The sample consisted of PBMCs or a T cell subset sorted from them (not recorded which).

CDR3 sequence: CASSRDDSYGNTEAFF. The CDR3 nucleotides read TGTGCCAGCAGCCGCGACGACAGTTACGGGAACACTGAAGCTTTCTTT. The chain employs TRBV4-2 and TRBJ1-1; possible D gene TRBD1, 5 bases. CDR1 and CDR2 (germline): LGHNA, YNFKEQ. This CDR3 region has 16 residues. V was trimmed by 4 bases and J by 1 base, leaving 16 bases between them.